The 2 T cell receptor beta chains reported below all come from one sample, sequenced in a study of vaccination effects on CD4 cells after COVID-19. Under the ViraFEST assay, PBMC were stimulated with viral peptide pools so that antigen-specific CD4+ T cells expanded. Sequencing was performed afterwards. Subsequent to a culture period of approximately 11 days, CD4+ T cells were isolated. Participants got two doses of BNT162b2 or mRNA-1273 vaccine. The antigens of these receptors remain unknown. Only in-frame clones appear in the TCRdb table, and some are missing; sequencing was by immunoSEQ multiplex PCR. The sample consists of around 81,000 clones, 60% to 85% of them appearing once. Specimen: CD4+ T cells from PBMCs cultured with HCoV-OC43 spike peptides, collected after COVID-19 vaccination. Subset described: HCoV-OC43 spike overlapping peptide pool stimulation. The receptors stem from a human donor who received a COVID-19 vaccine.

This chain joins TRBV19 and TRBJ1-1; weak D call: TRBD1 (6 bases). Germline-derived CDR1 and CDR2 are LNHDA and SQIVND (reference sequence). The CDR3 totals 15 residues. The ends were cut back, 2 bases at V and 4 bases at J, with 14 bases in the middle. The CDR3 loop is CASSIYTGPGTEAFF. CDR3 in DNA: TGTGCCAGTAGTATATATACAGGGCCCGGCACTGAAGCTTTCTTT.

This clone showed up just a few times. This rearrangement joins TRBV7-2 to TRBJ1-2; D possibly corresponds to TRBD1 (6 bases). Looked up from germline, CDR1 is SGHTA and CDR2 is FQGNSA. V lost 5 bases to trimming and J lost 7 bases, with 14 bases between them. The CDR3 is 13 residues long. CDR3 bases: TGTGCCAGCAGCCCCAGGACAGCCGCTGGCTACACCTTC. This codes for CASSPRTAAGYTF.